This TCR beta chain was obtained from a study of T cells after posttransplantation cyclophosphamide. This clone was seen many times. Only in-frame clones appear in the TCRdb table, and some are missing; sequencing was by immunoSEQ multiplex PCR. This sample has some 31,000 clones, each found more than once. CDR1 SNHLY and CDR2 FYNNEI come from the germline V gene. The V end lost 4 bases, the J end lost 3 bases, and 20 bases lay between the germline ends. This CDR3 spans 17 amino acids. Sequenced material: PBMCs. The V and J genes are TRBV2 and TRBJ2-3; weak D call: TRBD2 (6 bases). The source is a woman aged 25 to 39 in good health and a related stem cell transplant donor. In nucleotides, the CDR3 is TGTGCCAGCAGTGTGGGATCGGGGAGGAAGAGAACAGATACGCAGTATTTT. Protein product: CASSVGSGRKRTDTQYF.